This T cell receptor beta chain was obtained from a study of spatial heterogeneity in lung cancer. Study-wide context: The average appearance count of each unique TCR and UMI combination in raw reads was more than 9.5.

Unmatched junction bases numbered 11, after V lost 5 bases and J lost 5 bases. The CDR3 consists of 15 residues. Germline CDR1 is SGHRS and CDR2 is YFSETQ. The table lists this clonotype with many counts. In a library made to pick up alpha chains, this beta chain is a stray read with a size that means little. Time point indicated: sample taken at primary tumor resection. Whole RNA came from tumor, nontumor lung or frozen PBMC and was sequenced without being sorted. The donors, 70 to 80 patients with untreated early-stage non-small cell lung cancer, provided the samples. TCRdb itself ran the 5' RACE reads through MiXCR, one entry per CDR3 protein. The table includes around 6,600 distinct CDR3 sequences, 4.5% to 6.5% detected once.

The V call is TRBV5-1, the J call TRBJ2-3, with 7 nucleotides matching TRBD2. The sequence came from a female donor with early-stage non-small cell lung cancer. Sequenced material: normal lung tissue next to the tumor, taken at surgery. In DNA form, the CDR3 reads TGCGCCAGCAGGGAACTAGCGCAACCCGAAGATACGCAGTATTTT. It encodes CASRELAQPEDTQYF.